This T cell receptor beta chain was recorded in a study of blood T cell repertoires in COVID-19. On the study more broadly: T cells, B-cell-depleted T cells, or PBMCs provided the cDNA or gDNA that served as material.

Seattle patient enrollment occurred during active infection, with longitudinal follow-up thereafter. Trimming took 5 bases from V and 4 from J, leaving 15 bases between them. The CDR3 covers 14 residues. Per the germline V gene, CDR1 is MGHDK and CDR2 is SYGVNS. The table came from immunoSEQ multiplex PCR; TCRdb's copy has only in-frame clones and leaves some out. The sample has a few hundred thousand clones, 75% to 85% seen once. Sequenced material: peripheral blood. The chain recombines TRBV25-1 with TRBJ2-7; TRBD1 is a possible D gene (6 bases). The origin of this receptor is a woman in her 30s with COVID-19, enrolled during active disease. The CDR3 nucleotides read TGTGCCAGCAGTTGGGGACACTTACCATACGAGCAGTACTTC. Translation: CASSWGHLPYEQYF.